This T cell receptor (beta chain) was sequenced during a study of blood T cell dynamics during melanoma immunotherapy. General observations from the study: Whether repertoire-driving clones were melanoma-specific could not be determined.

Time point defined: week 3, after first cycle of checkpoint inhibitor. One draw preceded checkpoint blockade; another followed its first cycle at week 3. Germline V gene data show CDR1 as MGHDK and CDR2 as SYGVNS. V shed 6 bases and J 2 bases; nucleotides not matched to a gene: 14. The CDR3 is made up of 17 amino acids. Each bulk PBMC sample had 300 to 350 ng DNA loaded. Method: immunoSEQ multiplex PCR; TCRdb's copy keeps in-frame clones and lacks some. This table holds almost 15,000 clones, roughly 90% found once. A remark on this clone: Antigen specificity is unknown.

The rearrangement links TRBV25-1 to TRBJ2-5; 8 nucleotides line up with TRBD1. Sequencing used blood, obtained from a patient treated with checkpoint blockade. The clonotype was recovered from a human donor with melanoma. Here the CDR3 reads CASSPIGQGARQETQYF. In DNA form, the CDR3 reads TGTGCCAGCAGCCCGATAGGGCAGGGGGCGCGTCAAGAGACCCAGTACTTC. Combining the CDR3 with reference TRBV25-1 and TRBJ2-5 gives the whole variable domain EADIYQTPRYLVIGTGKKITLECSQTMGHDKMYWYQQDPGMELHLIHYSYGVNSTEKGDLSSESTVSRIRTEHFPLTLESARPSHTSQYLCASSPIGQGARQETQYFGPGTRLLVL.